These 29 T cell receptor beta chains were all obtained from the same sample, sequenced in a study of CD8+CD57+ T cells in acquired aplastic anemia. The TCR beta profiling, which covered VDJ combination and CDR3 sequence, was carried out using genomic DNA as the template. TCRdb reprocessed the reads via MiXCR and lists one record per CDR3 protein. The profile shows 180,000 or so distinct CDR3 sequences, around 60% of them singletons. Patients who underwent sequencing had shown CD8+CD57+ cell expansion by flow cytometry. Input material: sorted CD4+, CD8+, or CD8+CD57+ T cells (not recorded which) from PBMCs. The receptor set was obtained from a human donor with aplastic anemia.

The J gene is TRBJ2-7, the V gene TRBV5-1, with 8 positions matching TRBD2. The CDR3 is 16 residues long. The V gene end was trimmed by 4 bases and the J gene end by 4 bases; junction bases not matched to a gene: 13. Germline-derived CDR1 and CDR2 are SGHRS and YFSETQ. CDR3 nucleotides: TGCGCCAGCAGCCCGGCCACAGCGGGAGCGCGATACGAGCAGTACTTC. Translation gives CASSPATAGARYEQYF.

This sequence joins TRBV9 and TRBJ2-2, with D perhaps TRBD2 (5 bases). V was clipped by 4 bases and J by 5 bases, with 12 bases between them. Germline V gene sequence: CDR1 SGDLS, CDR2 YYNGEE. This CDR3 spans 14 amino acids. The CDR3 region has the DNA TGTGCCAGCAGCCCCAGGACTCGAACCGGGGAGCTGTTTTTT. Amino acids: CASSPRTRTGELFF.

The CDR3, as DNA: TGCGCCAGCAGCCAAGGCAGGGGGAGCGAGCAGTACTTC. Amino acids: CASSQGRGSEQYF. This chain links TRBV4-1 with TRBJ2-7, with 7 bases identical to TRBD1. The junction had 3 bases not matched to a gene; V was cut back by 1 base and J by 6 bases. The germline CDR1 and CDR2 sequences are MGHRA and YSYEKL. This CDR3 is 13 amino acids long.

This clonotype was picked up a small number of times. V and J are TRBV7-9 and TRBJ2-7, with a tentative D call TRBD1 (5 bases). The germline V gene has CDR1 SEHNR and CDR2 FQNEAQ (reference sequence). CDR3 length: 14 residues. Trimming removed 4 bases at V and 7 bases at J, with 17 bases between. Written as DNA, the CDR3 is TGTGCCAGCAGCTCCGGCGGCAGGGTACTTGAGCAGTACTTC. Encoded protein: CASSSGGRVLEQYF.

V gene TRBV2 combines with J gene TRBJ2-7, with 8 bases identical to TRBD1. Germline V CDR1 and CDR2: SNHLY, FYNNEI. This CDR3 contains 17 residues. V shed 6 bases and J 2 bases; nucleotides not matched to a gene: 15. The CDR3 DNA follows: TGTGCCAGCAGCGTTGAAGGGAATCAGGGGGCTCCCTACGAGCAGTACTTC. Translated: CASSVEGNQGAPYEQYF.

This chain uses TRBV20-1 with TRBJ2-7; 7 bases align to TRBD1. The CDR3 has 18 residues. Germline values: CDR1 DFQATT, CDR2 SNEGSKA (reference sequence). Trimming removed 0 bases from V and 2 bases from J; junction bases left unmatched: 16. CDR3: CSARDLPPPGTATYEQYF. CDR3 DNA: TGCAGTGCTAGAGATCTACCTCCGCCCGGGACAGCCACCTACGAGCAGTACTTC.

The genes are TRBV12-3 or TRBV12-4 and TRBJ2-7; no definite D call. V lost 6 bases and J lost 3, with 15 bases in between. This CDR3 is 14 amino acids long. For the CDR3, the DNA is TGTGCCAGCAGGCTACAACAGTGGCACTACGAGCAGTACTTC. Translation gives CASRLQQWHYEQYF.

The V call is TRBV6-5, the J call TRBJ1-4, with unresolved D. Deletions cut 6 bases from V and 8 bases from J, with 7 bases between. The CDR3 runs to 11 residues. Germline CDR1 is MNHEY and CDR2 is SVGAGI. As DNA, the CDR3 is TGTGCCAGCAGCCGGGGAGAAAAACTGTTTTTT. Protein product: CASSRGEKLFF.

CDR3 residues: CASRGTGKGEQFF. CDR3 DNA: TGCGCCAGCAGGGGGACAGGGAAGGGTGAGCAGTTCTTC. The genes are TRBV5-1 and TRBJ2-1, with 9 bases aligning to TRBD1. CDR3 length: 13 residues. With 5 bases clipped from V and 9 bases from J, the junction kept 6 bases outside the gene matches. Germline CDR1 reads SGHRS; CDR2 reads YFSETQ.

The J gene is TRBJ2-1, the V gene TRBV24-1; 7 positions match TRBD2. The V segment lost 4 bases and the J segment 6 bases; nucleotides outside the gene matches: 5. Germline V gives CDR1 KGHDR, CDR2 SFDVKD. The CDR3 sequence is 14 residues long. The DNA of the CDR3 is TGTGCCACCAGTGACCGATGGACTAGCAATGAGCAGTTCTTC. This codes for CATSDRWTSNEQFF.

CDR3 DNA sequence: TGCAGTGCTAGAGATGGGACTAGCGGGAACACCGGGGAGCTGTTTTTT. Translation gives CSARDGTSGNTGELFF. The chain joins TRBV20-1 to TRBJ2-2, with TRBD2 matching over 11 bases. The V and J ends lost 0 bases and 1 base, in that order; junction bases with no gene match: 1. Germline CDR1 DFQATT, CDR2 SNEGSKA (reference sequence). The CDR3 is made up of 16 amino acids.

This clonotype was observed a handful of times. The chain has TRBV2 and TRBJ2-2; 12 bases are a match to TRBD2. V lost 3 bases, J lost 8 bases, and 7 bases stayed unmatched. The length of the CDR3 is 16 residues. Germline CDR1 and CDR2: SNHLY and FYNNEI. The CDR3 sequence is CASSDLAGGQGGELFF. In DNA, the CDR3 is TGTGCCAGCAGTGATCTAGCGGGAGGGCAAGGAGGGGAGCTGTTTTTT.

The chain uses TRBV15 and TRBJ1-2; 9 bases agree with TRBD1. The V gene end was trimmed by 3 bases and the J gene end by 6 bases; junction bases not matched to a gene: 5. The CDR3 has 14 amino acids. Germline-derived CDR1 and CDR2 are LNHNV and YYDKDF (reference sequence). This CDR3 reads CATSRDGTGHGYTF. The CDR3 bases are TGTGCCACCAGCAGGGACGGGACAGGGCATGGCTACACCTTC.

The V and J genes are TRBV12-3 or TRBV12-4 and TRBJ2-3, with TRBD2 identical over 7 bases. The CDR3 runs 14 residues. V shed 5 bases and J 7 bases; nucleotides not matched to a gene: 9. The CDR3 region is CASSPGLAAHTQYF. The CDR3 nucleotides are TGTGCCAGCAGTCCCGGGCTAGCGGCACATACGCAGTATTTT.

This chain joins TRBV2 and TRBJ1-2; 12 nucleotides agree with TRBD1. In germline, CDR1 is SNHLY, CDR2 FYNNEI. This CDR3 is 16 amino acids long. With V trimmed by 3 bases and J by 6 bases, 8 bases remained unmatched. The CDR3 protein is CASSDPGDRGPDGYTF. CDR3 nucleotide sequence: TGTGCCAGCAGTGACCCGGGGGACAGGGGGCCGGATGGCTACACCTTC.

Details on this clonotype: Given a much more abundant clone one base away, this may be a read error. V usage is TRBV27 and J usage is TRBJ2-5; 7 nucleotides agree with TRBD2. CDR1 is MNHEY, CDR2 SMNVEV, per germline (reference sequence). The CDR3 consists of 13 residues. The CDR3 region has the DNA TGTGCCATCAGTCCGCCCGAACGGGGGGCCCAGTACTTC. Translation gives CAISPPERGAQYF.

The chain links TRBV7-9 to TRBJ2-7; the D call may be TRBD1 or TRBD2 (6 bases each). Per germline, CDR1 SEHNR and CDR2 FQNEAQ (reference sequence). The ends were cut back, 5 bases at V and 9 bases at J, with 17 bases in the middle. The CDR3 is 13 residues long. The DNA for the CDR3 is TGTGCCAGCAGCCCGTCAATGGAGGGGGTGCAGTACTTC. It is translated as CASSPSMEGVQYF.

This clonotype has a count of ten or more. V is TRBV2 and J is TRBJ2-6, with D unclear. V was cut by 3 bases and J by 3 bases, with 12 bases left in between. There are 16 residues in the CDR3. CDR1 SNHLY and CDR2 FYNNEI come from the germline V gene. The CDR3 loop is CASSEGGDDGANVLTF. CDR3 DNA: TGTGCCAGCAGTGAGGGCGGCGACGATGGGGCCAACGTCCTGACTTTC.

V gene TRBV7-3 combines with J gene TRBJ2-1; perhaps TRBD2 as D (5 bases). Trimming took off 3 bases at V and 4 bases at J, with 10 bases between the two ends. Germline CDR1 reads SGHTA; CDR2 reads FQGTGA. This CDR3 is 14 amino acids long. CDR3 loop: CASSFLGSYNEQFF. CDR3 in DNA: TGTGCCAGCAGCTTCTTAGGGAGTTACAATGAGCAGTTCTTC.

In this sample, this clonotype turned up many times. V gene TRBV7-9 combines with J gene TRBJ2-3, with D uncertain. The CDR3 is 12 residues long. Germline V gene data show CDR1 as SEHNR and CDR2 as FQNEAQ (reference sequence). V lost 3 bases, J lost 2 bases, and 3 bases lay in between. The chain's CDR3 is CASSFATDTQYF. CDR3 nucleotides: TGTGCCAGCAGCTTTGCCACAGATACGCAGTATTTT.

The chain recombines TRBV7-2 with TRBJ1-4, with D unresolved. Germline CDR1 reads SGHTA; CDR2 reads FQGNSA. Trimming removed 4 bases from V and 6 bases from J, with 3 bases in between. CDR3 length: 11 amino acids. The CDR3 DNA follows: TGTGCCAGCAGCTCTTATGAAAAACTGTTTTTT. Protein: CASSSYEKLFF.

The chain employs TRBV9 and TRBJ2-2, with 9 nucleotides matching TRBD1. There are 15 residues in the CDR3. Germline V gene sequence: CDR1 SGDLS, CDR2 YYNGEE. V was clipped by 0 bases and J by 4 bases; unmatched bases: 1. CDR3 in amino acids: CASSVGGQGTGELFF. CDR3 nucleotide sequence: TGTGCCAGCAGCGTAGGGGGACAGGGCACCGGGGAGCTGTTTTTT.

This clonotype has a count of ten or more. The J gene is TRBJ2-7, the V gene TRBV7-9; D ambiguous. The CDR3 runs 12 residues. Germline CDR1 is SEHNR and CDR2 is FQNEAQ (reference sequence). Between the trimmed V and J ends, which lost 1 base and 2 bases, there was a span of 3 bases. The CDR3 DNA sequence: TGTGCCAGCAGCTTAGTCCCCTACGAGCAGTACTTC. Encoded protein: CASSLVPYEQYF.

This chain's CDR3 is CASSESQGTSGSLNTQYF. The CDR3 DNA reads TGCGCCAGCAGTGAGTCCCAAGGGACTAGCGGAAGTCTCAATACGCAGTATTTT. The chain carries TRBV10-1 and TRBJ2-3; 11 bases match TRBD2. CDR1 and CDR2 (germline): WNHNN, SYGVQD (reference sequence). The CDR3 is 18 amino acids. Germline trimming cut 0 bases from V and 7 bases from J; bases unmatched to any gene: 12.

This CDR3 is CASSVDGSSSYNEQFF. The CDR3 DNA follows: TGTGCCAGCAGCGTAGACGGGAGCTCCTCCTACAATGAGCAGTTCTTC. The chain couples TRBV9 to TRBJ2-1; a weak D match, TRBD2 (6 bases). The CDR3 extends over 16 amino acids. The V end lost 0 bases, the J end lost 0 bases, and 10 bases lay between the germline ends. In germline, CDR1 is SGDLS, CDR2 YYNGEE.

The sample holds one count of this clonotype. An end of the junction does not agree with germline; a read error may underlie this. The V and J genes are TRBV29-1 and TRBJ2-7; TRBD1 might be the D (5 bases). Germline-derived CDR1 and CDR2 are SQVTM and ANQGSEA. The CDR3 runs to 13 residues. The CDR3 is CSAKQASSYKQYF. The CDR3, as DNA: TGCAGCGCCAAACAGGCGAGCTCCTACAAGCAGTACTTC.

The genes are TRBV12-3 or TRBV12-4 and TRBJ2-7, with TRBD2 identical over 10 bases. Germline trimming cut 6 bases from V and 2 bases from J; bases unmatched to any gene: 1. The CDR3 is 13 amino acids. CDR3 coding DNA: TGTGCCAGCAGAACTAGCGGGGCCTACGAGCAGTACTTC. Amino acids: CASRTSGAYEQYF.

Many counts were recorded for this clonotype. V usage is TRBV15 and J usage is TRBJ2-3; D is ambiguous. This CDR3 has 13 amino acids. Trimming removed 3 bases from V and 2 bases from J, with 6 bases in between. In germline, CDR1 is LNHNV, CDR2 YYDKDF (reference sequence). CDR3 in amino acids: CATSSLYTDTQYF. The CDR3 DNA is TGTGCCACCAGCAGTCTGTACACAGATACGCAGTATTTT. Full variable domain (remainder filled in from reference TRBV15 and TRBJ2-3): DAMVIQNPRYQVTQFGKPVTLSCSQTLNHNVMYWYQQKSSQAPKLLFHYYDKDFNNEADTPDNFQSRRPNTSFCFLDIRSPGLGDTAMYLCATSSLYTDTQYFGPGTRLTVL.

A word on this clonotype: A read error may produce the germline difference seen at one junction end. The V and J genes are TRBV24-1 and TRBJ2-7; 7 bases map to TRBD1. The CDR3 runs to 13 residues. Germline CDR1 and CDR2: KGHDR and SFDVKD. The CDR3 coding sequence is TGTGCCACCAGCTCGGGACAGTCGTACGAGCGGTACTTC. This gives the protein CATSSGQSYERYF.